This T cell receptor (beta chain) came from a study of CD8+CD57+ T cells in acquired aplastic anemia. Study overall: On average, sorted CD4+ and CD8+ cells gave 3.2 ug of DNA. For CD4+ cells, healthy donors had an average of roughly 9.8 million reads.

V lost 3 bases and J 9 bases, leaving 12 bases between the germline ends. This CDR3 is built from 14 residues. The use of genomic DNA as template underpinned the TCR beta VDJ and CDR3 profiling. TCRdb re-derived calls from the reads in MiXCR, one entry per CDR3 protein. Among hundreds of thousands of distinct CDR3 sequences listed, around 68% were seen once. The sequence was obtained from a human donor in good health, serving as a control. The sample was sorted CD4+, CD8+, or CD8+CD57+ T cells (not recorded which) from PBMCs. The genes are TRBV12-3 or TRBV12-4 and TRBJ1-6; D gene uncertain. CDR3 loop: CASSFSSRSSPLHF. CDR3 nucleotide sequence: TGTGCCAGCAGTTTTAGTAGTCGTAGTTCACCCCTCCACTTT.